Listed below are T cell receptor beta chains from one sample, sequenced in a study of human thymus T cells. Libraries were prepared by immunoSEQ multiplex PCR; TCRdb keeps only in-frame clonotypes and omits some of them. The sample includes 54,000 or so clones, roughly 94% of them seen just once. The sequenced sample consisted of blood. These receptors all come from a boy under two years old with a congenital heart defect but otherwise immunologically healthy. The CDR3 runs from the conserved cysteine through the conserved F or W. Each record gives: clone size, D gene, V gene, CDR3 length, J gene, CDR3 protein, CDR3 DNA. The D gene is left open where the match is weak. A clone size is listed for some rows: how often the clone was seen (once, few, many), or a class if it is expanded.

NA	NA	TRBV19	13	TRBJ1-1	CASSKRQNTEAFF	TGTGCCAGTAGTAAAAGACAGAACACTGAAGCTTTCTTT
NA	NA	TRBV5-1	13	TRBJ2-7	CASSLRGSYEQYF	TGCGCCAGCAGCTTAAGGGGATCCTACGAGCAGTACTTC
NA	TRBD1	TRBV5-1	13	TRBJ2-7	CASSLTGAYEQYF	TGCGCCAGCAGCTTGACAGGGGCCTACGAGCAGTACTTC
NA	NA	TRBV30	16	TRBJ2-7	CAWSNTGTRPSHEQYF	TGTGCCTGGAGTAACACCGGGACTCGACCTTCCCACGAGCAGTACTTC
NA	NA	TRBV4-1	14	TRBJ1-6	CASSPQQLISPLHF	TGCGCCAGCAGCCCCCAACAGTTAATTTCACCCCTCCACTTT
NA	NA	TRBV12-5	16	TRBJ2-3	CASGFFAGPSTDTQYF	TGTGCTAGTGGTTTTTTCGCGGGTCCATCCACAGATACGCAGTATTTT
NA	NA	TRBV5-1	14	TRBJ1-1	CASSPDPRYLEAFF	TGCGCCAGCAGCCCGGATCCCCGTTACCTTGAAGCTTTCTTT
NA	TRBD1	TRBV28	12	TRBJ2-5	CASKQGLETQYF	TGTGCCAGCAAACAGGGGTTGGAGACCCAGTACTTC
NA	NA	TRBV7-2	13	TRBJ2-7	CASSFRWAYEQYF	TGTGCCAGCAGCTTCCGGTGGGCCTACGAGCAGTACTTC
NA	TRBD1	TRBV19	14	TRBJ2-2	CASSITGAAGELFF	TGTGCCAGTAGTATCACAGGGGCGGCCGGGGAGCTGTTTTTT
once	NA	TRBV6-5	14	TRBJ2-5	CASSYEPYQETQYF	TGTGCCAGCAGTTATGAGCCTTACCAAGAGACCCAGTACTTC
NA	NA	TRBV19	15	TRBJ2-7	CASSILANTPYEQYF	TGTGCCAGTAGTATTCTGGCCAACACCCCCTACGAGCAGTACTTC
NA	TRBD2	TRBV9	15	TRBJ2-7	CASSPFTSGSYEQYF	TGTGCCAGCAGCCCTTTTACTAGCGGGTCCTACGAGCAGTACTTC
NA	NA	TRBV5-6	14	TRBJ1-1	CASSLEGPPTEAFF	TGTGCCAGCAGCTTGGAGGGACCGCCCACTGAAGCTTTCTTT
NA	TRBD1	TRBV6-4	16	TRBJ1-2	CASSSGTGGVNYGYTF	TGTGCCAGCAGTTCCGGGACAGGGGGAGTTAACTATGGCTACACCTTC
NA	TRBD2	TRBV14	17	TRBJ2-7	CASSQGQTSGRANEQYF	TGTGCCAGCAGCCAAGGCCAGACTAGCGGGAGAGCGAACGAGCAGTACTTC
NA	NA	TRBV7-9	15	TRBJ1-5	CASSSGTAADQPQHF	TGTGCCAGCAGCTCGGGGACCGCGGCGGATCAGCCCCAGCATTTT
once	TRBD2	TRBV15	16	TRBJ2-1	CATSTIAGVTYNEQFF	TGTGCCACCAGCACCATAGCGGGAGTAACCTACAATGAGCAGTTCTTC